Included here is one T cell receptor beta chain sequence, with context. Its antigen is currently not known. No much larger clone is present one base from it, and per-base qualities are unavailable. The sample belongs to a study of cytomegalovirus exposure and HLA in healthy donors (dated 2017 in TCRdb). In terms of the full investigation: According to an earlier analysis of 587 of the donors, about 179 million T cells yielded roughly 110 million unique TCR beta sequences and around 280 Gb of sequence data. Roughly 300 gigabases of sequencing data and approximately 91 million unique TCR sequences made up an early release that covered approximately 650 HLA-typed donors. The genetic ancestry cluster associated with self-reported Caucasian donors included around 76% of the roughly 400 genotyped donors. The study aimed to test whether signatures of past pathogen exposure could be identified by cataloging public T cell receptors. The T cell repertoires of under 750 subjects were profiled by immunosequencing and related to cytomegalovirus serostatus. In addition to the first cohort of 650 to 750 subjects, a separate validation cohort of about 120 different subjects was used. To predict cytomegalovirus infection status, the study brought together high-throughput TCR immunosequencing, statistical association of individual TCRs with disease status, and machine learning. A later analysis re-analyzed previously published TCR beta repertoires from approximately 670 donors and added high-resolution HLA genotyping to study TCR occurrence patterns. Rather than using new phenotypic data, the later analysis identified candidate immune exposures from TCR beta sequences and from how often those sequences occurred across donors. An earlier analysis of some 600 of the donors applied high-throughput TCR beta sequencing to assess whether each TCR beta V gene segment acted as functional or pseudogenic. Donor age, sex, ethnicity and CMV serostatus were collected together with the repertoire data. A later genetic analysis took genome-wide SNP genotypes for about 65% of the 666 donors and used that subset as a discovery cohort. Every repertoire in the discovery cohort had been generated on one and the same sequencing platform. Both class I and class II loci were covered by HLA typing, at four-digit resolution. Typing coverage varied by locus: 629-630 donors for A, B, C, DRB1 and DQB1; roughly 500 for DQA1; more than 600 for DPA1; some 470 for DPB1. Four to six DR-DQ haplotypes were handled as single units for association and clustering, since linkage in the cohort was strong. Among some 400 genotyped donors of the cohort, an average of about 220,000 unique TCR beta nucleotide sequences was sequenced per donor, of which 15% to 20% were non-productive.

The cohort consisted of fewer than 700 healthy bone marrow donors. All cohort members were sampled while nominally healthy, although unrecorded immune exposures were likely present. The donor tested CMV seropositive, placing the donor among the roughly 300 seropositive members of the cohort. Every donor gave a peripheral blood sample, and the peripheral blood mononuclear cells from that sample were used for TCR beta sequencing. The Qiagen DNeasy Blood Extraction Kit was used to extract genomic DNA from the blood cell samples. Library creation used the immunoSEQ multiplex PCR assay. For the multiplex PCR, a mixture combining 60 forward primers for TCR Vbeta segments and 13 reverse primers for TCR Jbeta segments was used. The CDR3 region of rearranged TCR beta genes was amplified from genomic DNA by a multiplex PCR assay. Amplified TCR beta libraries were sequenced as 87-base-pair reads on the Illumina HiSeq System. From the authors' description of their analysis: A later analysis counted tens of millions of unique TCR beta chains across the 600 to 850 repertoires, and 10 million to 12 million of these chains were shared by at least two donors. Raw reads were error-corrected and collapsed into unique sequences by a nearest-neighbor algorithm in which closely related sequences were merged to remove PCR and sequencing errors. Alignment of CDR3 sequences to IMGT reference sequences was used to assign V, D and J gene segments. Each retained sequence needed at least a six-nucleotide match to both a V gene segment and a J gene segment. Rearrangements were classified as productive when the CDR3 lacked stop codons and remained in frame with V and J, and all other rearrangements were classified as non-productive. CDR3 was defined according to IMGT convention as the region running from the second conserved V-encoded cysteine to the conserved J-encoded phenylalanine. In an earlier analysis of more than 550 of the donors, sequences lacking an unambiguous match to a single V gene segment were excluded. In an earlier analysis of approximately 610 of the donors, V segments were called functional above 56.7% productive rearrangements and were called segregating when the between-donor standard deviation exceeded 5%. A statistical classification framework was developed to diagnose cytomegalovirus status using the catalog of TCR beta chain sequences. A later analysis assigned V and J genes by comparing TCR nucleotide sequences with IMGT/GENE-DB human TR gene sequences. In a later analysis, CDR3 sequences and most-parsimonious VDJ recombination scenarios were assigned using the TCRdist pipeline. A later analysis defined each TCR beta chain by its CDR3 amino acid sequence plus V-gene family, and excluded reads lacking a unique V-gene family. A later analysis removed 500 to 650 highly shared, low-generation-probability nucleotide sequences to deal with suspected cross-contamination and a sequencing artifact. A later analysis calculated a clonal expansion index for each public chain from normalized within-repertoire ranks of inferred template counts. A later analysis computed generation probabilities with a VDJ recombination model fitted to out-of-frame rearrangements, and checked the results against IGoR. In a later analysis, hypergeometric tests were used to score TCR-TCR, TCR-HLA and TCR-CMV co-occurrence, with a repertoire-size bias correction applied to TCR pairs. False discovery rates were estimated in a later analysis by permuting HLA or CMV assignments 20 times. In a later analysis, co-occurring TCRs were grouped with DBSCAN, and TCRdist sequence similarity was added when clustering was performed within HLA-allele-positive subsets. Repertoires with fewer than 30,000 or more than 120,000 public chains were left out of co-occurrence clustering, as were a handful of repertoires with anomalous nucleotide sharing. TCRdb's version of the immuneACCESS table is confined to in-frame rearrangements and falls short of the full clone set. An unresolved V gene accounts for under half of the shortfall where checked; the remainder is of unknown origin. V and J calls and clone size follow that table, whereas D and trimming were derived from the DNA. The sample profile shows roughly 100,000 clones; around 70% of them were found once. The ten largest clones take up roughly 16% of the sample.

General study outcomes and caveats: Several of the top co-occurrence clusters appeared to be linked to parvovirus B19, influenza, CMV and Epstein-Barr virus, according to a later analysis. The 87-base-pair reads could not distinguish some IMGT-functional V segments, including TRBV6-2 and TRBV6-3, so those segments were excluded. A later genetic analysis reported fewer N-insertions in productive TCRs among donors in an Asian-associated ancestry cluster than the roughly 620-donor mean. Because HLA typing was unavailable for some donors at each locus, only the typed subset was used in association tests. According to the authors, the approach could potentially be generalized to other disease states and immunological phenotypes. Only TCR beta chains were sequenced in this cohort, and the absence of alpha or paired-chain data limited detectable features. A total of 164 TCR beta chains were listed by the study as associated with cytomegalovirus. Most TCR sequences were seen in very few donors, while some public TCRs were found in many individuals. Strong co-occurrence of HLA alleles, especially DR and DQ, made assigning TCR associations to individual alleles difficult. Correlated functional status among segregating V segments might be attributable to linkage disequilibrium, but an unknown experimental factor could not be ruled out. The sequencing pipeline was judged likely to have produced a cluster of highly shared sequence variants as a technical artifact. In both the original and validation cohorts, the classifier was reported to diagnose cytomegalovirus status with high specificity and sensitivity. Most CMV-associated TCR beta chains appeared to be HLA-restricted in a later analysis, and the HLA associations seemed to be driven largely by CMV exposure. Presence/absence analyses assumed roughly uniform sequencing depth across donors, an assumption that may not hold. V-gene and J-gene trimming of TCR beta chains was associated with a missense DCLRE1C variant in a later genetic analysis, and the association was replicated in an independent cohort. A further reported finding was that TCR beta sequences accurately predicted the HLA-A and HLA-B alleles for most subjects in the first cohort. In an earlier analysis of 587 of the donors, most TCR beta V segments appeared in productive rearrangements about 87% or about 30% of the time, broadly matching IMGT annotations. Immune exposure information for the cohort was limited to CMV serostatus. Three of the identified cytomegalovirus-associated TCR beta chains were confirmed in vitro to be specific for cytomegalovirus antigens. Some 15 rarely observed V segments, including chromosome 9 orphons, were excluded from the earlier analysis of several hundred of the donors because counts were too low. A later analysis associated 15,000 or so TCR beta sequences with specific HLA alleles at a false discovery rate of 0.05. Compared with equally common non-associated chains, HLA-associated TCR beta chains in a later analysis were more clonally expanded and had lower generation probabilities. In a later analysis, the rate of TCR association differed among HLA loci, with DRB1 alleles having the most associated TCRs and HLA-C alleles having the fewest.

CDR1 SGHRS and CDR2 YFSETQ were looked up in the germline V gene. The CDR3, cysteine through phenylalanine, is 14 amino acids long. The CDR3 DNA has 42 bases and is translated from base 1. V trim: 0 bases; J trim: 7 bases; unmatched bases: 2. The rearranged segments are TRBV5-1 and TRBJ2-2, with 8 middle bases fitting TRBD2. This clonotype was obtained from a woman between 45 and 60 years old in good health and CMV-seropositive. The sample consisted of PBMCs. The CDR3 protein is CASSLAGGDGELFF. The sequenced DNA is TGCGCCAGCAGCTTGGCGGGAGGGGACGGGGAGCTGTTTTTT. The variable domain in full, with residues beyond the CDR3 obtained from the reference TRBV5-1 and TRBJ2-2 genes, is KAGVTQTPRYLIKTRGQQVTLSCSPISGHRSVSWYQQTPGQGLQFLFEYFSETQRNKGNFPGRFSGRQFSNSRSEMNVSTLELGDSALYLCASSLAGGDGELFFGEGSRLTVL.